Included here is one T cell receptor beta chain sequence, with context. This sample is drawn from a study of blood T cell repertoires in COVID-19. The table came from immunoSEQ multiplex PCR; TCRdb's copy has only in-frame clones and leaves some out. The sample yields about 260,000 clones, roughly nine tenths seen once. Germline values: CDR1 MNHEY, CDR2 SVGAGI. V lost 0 bases, J lost 9 bases, and 12 bases lay in between. The CDR3 sequence is 13 residues long. The TCR was taken from a man aged 55 to 70 who had recovered from COVID-19. This chain connects TRBV6-5 to TRBJ2-7, with a possible D match to TRBD1 (5 bases). Sequencing was performed on peripheral blood. The CDR3, as DNA: TGTGCCAGCAGTTACTCGAAACAGGCGGCGCAGTACTTC. This codes for CASSYSKQAAQYF.